This T cell receptor beta chain was sequenced for a study of cytomegalovirus exposure and HLA in healthy donors. Whole-study context: A subsequent analysis stated that the 90 to 150 validation repertoires were run on the same platform as the 600 to 750 first-cohort repertoires.

Per the germline V gene, CDR1 is LNHDA and CDR2 is SQIVND (reference sequence). The CDR3 length is 15 residues. J was trimmed by 7 bases and V by 6 bases; bases with no gene match: 7. Assay: immunoSEQ multiplex PCR; the TCRdb copy retains only in-frame clones and omits some. The sample contains tens of thousands of clones, approximately 96% of which appear only once. Notes on the study in general: The classifier reportedly diagnosed cytomegalovirus status with high specificity and sensitivity. It was confirmed in vitro that a few of the CMV-associated chains were specific for CMV antigens. Later, an analysis found that TCR clusters from the first cohort tended to co-occur in the roughly 120 validation repertoires.

With regard to this clone: The target antigen is unknown.

The J gene is TRBJ1-5, the V gene TRBV19; 12 positions agree with TRBD1. The sequenced sample was PBMCs. The receptor was isolated from a man in his late teens or twenties in good health and CMV-seropositive. Here the CDR3 DNA reads TGTGCCAGTAGGCTCGGGACAGGGGGCCTACAGCCCCAGCATTTT. This translates into CASRLGTGGLQPQHF.